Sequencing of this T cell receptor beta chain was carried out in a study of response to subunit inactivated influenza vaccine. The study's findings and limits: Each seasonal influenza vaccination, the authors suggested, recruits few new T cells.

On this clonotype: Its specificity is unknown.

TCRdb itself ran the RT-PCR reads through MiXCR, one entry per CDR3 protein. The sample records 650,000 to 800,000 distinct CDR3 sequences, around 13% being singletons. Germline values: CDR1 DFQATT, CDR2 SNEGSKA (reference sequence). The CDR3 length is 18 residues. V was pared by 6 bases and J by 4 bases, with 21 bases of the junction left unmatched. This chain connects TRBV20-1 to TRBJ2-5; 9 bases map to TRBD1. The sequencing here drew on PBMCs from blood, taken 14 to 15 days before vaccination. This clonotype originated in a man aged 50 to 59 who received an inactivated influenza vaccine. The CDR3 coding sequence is TGCAGTGCCCCTCCGAGCGCCGGGACAGGGTTTTTGCGAGAGACCCAGTACTTC. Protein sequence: CSAPPSAGTGFLRETQYF.